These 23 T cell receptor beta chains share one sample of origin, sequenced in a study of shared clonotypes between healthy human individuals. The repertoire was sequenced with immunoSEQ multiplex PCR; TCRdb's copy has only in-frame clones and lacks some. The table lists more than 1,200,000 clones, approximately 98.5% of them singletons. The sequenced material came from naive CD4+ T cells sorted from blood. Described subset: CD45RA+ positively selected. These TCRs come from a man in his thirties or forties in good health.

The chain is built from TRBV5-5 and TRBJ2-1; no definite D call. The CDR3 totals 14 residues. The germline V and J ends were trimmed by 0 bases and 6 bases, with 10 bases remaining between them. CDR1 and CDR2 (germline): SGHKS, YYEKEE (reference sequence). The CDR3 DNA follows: TGTGCCAGCAGCTTGGACCCCGTCTTCAATGAGCAGTTCTTC. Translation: CASSLDPVFNEQFF.

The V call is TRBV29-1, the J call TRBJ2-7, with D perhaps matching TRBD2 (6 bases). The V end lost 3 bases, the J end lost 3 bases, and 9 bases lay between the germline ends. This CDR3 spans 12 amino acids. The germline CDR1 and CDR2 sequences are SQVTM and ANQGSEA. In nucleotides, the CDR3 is TGCAGCGTTGAGGTTAGCGGCTACGAGCAGTACTTC. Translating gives CSVEVSGYEQYF.

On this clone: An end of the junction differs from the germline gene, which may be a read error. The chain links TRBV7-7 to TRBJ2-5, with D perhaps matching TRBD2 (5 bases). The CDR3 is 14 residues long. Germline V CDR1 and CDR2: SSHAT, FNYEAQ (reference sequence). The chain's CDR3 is CASSHVGGGKTQYF. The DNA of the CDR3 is TGTGCTAGCAGCCATGTTGGTGGAGGAAAGACCCAGTACTTC.

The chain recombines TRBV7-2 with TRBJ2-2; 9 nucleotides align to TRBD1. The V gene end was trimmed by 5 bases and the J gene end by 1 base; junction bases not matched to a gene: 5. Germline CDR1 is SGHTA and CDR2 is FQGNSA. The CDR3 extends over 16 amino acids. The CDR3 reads CASSHRGQGNTGELFF. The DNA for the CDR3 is TGTGCCAGCAGCCACAGGGGACAGGGGAACACCGGGGAGCTGTTTTTT.

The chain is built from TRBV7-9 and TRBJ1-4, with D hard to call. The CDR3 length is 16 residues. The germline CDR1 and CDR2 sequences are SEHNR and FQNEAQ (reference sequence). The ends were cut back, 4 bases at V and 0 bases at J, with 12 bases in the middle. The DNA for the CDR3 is TGTGCCAGCAGCTCGGCCCACAGTGCAACTAATGAAAAACTGTTTTTT. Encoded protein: CASSSAHSATNEKLFF.

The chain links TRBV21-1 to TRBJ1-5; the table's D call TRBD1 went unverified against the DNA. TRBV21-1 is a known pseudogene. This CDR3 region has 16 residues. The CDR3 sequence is CASSGQPYRRHQPQHF. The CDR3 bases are TGTGCCAGCAGCGGACAACCGTACAGGCGACATCAGCCCCAGCATTTT.

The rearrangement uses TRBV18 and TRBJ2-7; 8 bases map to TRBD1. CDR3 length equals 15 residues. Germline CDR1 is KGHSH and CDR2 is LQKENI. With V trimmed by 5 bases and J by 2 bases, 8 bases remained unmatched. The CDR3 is CASSSRQGNTYEQYF. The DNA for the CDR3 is TGTGCCAGCTCATCTAGACAGGGGAATACCTACGAGCAGTACTTC.

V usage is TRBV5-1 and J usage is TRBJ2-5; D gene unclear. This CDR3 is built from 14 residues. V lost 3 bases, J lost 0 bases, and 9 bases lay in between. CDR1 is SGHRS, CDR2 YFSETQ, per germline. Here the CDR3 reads CASSSLTYQETQYF. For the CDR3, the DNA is TGCGCCAGCAGCTCTCTTACGTACCAAGAGACCCAGTACTTC.

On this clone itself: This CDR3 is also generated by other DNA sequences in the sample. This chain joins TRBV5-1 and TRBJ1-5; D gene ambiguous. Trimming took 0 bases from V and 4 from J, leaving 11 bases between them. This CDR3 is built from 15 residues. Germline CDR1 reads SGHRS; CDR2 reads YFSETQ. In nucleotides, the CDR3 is TGCGCCAGCAGCTTGGGCGGGGAAGGGAATCAGCCCCAGCATTTT. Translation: CASSLGGEGNQPQHF.

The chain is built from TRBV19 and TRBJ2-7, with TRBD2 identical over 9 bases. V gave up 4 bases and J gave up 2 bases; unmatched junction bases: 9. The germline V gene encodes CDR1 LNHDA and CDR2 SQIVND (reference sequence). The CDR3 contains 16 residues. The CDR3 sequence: CASSRLGGRGTYEQYF. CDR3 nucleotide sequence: TGTGCCAGTAGTAGGCTCGGCGGGAGGGGGACCTACGAGCAGTACTTC.

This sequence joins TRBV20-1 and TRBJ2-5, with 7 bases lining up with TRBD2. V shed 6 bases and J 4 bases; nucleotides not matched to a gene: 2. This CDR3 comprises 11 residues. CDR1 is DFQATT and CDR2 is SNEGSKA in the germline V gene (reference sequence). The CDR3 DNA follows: TGCAGTGCCTTAGCGGGAGAGACCCAGTACTTC. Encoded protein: CSALAGETQYF.

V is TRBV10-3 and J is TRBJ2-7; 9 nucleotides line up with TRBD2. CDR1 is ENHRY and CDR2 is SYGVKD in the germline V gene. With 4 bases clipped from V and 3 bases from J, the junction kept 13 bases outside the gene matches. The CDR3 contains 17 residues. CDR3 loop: CAISVPTSGASVYEQYF. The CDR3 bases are TGTGCCATCAGTGTTCCGACTAGCGGTGCCTCGGTCTACGAGCAGTACTTC.

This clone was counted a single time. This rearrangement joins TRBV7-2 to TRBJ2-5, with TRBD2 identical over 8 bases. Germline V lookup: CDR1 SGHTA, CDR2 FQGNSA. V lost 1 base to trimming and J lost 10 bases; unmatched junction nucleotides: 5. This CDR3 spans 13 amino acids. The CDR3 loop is CASSLELAVIQYF. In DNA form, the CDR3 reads TGTGCCAGCAGCTTAGAACTAGCGGTAATCCAGTACTTC.

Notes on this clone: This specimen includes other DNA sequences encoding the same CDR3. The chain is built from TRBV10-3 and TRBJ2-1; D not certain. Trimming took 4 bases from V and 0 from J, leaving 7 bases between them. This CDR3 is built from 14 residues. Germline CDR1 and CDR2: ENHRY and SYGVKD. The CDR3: CAISGSSSYNEQFF. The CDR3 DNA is TGTGCCATCAGTGGGAGCAGCTCCTACAATGAGCAGTTCTTC.

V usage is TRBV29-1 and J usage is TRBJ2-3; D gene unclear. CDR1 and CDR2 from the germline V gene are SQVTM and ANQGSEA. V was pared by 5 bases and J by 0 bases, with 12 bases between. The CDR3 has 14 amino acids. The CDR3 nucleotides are TGCAGCGTTATTGTAGTAGCTAGCACAGATACGCAGTATTTT. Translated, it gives CSVIVVASTDTQYF.

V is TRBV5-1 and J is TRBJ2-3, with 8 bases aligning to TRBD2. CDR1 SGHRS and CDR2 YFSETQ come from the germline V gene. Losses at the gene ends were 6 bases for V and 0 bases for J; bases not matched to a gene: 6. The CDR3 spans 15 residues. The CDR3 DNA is TGCGCCAGCACCAATAGCGGGGCTAGCACAGATACGCAGTATTTT. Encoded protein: CASTNSGASTDTQYF. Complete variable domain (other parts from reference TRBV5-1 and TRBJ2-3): KAGVTQTPRYLIKTRGQQVTLSCSPISGHRSVSWYQQTPGQGLQFLFEYFSETQRNKGNFPGRFSGRQFSNSRSEMNVSTLELGDSALYLCASTNSGASTDTQYFGPGTRLTVL.

CDR3 region: CASSSIGGGNDRGEQFF. As DNA, the CDR3 is TGTGCCAGCAGCTCGATAGGAGGGGGGAACGATCGGGGTGAGCAGTTCTTC. This chain uses TRBV11-2 with TRBJ2-1; D is perhaps TRBD1 or TRBD2 (6 bases each). The CDR3 has 17 amino acids. The V gene lost 4 bases and the J gene lost 9 bases, with 25 bases spanning the gap. Per germline, CDR1 SGHAT and CDR2 FQNNGV.

CDR3 nucleotide sequence: TGCGCCAGCAGCTCTGGACTAGCGGGAAAGGGCGCAGATACGCAGTATTTT. Protein: CASSSGLAGKGADTQYF. The chain uses TRBV5-1 and TRBJ2-3; 12 nucleotides line up with TRBD2. The V gene's germline CDR1 is SGHRS and CDR2 YFSETQ. With 3 bases clipped from V and 4 bases from J, the junction kept 9 bases outside the gene matches. There are 17 residues in the CDR3.

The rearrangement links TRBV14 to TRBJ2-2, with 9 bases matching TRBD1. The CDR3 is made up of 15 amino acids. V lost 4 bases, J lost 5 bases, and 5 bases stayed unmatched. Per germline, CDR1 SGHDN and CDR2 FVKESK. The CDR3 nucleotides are TGTGCCAGCAGCCGCCTGGACAGGGGAACCGGGGAGCTGTTTTTT. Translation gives CASSRLDRGTGELFF.

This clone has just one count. The CDR3 is CASSLSPPAGQRSYGYTF. The CDR3 coding sequence is TGTGCCAGCAGTTTATCCCCGCCTGCGGGACAGCGGAGCTATGGCTACACCTTC. V gene TRBV27 combines with J gene TRBJ1-2; 7 bases are shared with TRBD1. CDR1 and CDR2 from the germline V gene are MNHEY and SMNVEV (reference sequence). J was trimmed by 4 bases and V by 0 bases; bases with no gene match: 14. The CDR3 totals 18 residues.

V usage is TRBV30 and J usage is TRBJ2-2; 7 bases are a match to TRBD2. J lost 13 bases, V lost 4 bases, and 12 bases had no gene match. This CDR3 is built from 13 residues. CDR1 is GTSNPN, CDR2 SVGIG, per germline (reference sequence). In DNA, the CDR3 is TGTGCCTGGACTTCGGCTAGCGGTATAGTGCTGTTTTTT. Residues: CAWTSASGIVLFF.

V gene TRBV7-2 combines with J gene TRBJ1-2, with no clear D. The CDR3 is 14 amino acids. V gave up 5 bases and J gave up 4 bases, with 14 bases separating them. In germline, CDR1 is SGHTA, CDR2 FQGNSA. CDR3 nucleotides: TGTGCCAGCAGCCCCCGACTTCTTGCCTATGGCTACACCTTC. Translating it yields CASSPRLLAYGYTF.

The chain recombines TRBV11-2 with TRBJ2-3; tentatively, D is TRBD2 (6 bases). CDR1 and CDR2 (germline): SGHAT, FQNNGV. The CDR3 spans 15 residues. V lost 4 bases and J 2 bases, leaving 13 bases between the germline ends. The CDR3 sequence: CASSSAGLTTDTQYF. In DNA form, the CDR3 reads TGTGCCAGCAGCTCGGCGGGACTTACCACAGATACGCAGTATTTT.